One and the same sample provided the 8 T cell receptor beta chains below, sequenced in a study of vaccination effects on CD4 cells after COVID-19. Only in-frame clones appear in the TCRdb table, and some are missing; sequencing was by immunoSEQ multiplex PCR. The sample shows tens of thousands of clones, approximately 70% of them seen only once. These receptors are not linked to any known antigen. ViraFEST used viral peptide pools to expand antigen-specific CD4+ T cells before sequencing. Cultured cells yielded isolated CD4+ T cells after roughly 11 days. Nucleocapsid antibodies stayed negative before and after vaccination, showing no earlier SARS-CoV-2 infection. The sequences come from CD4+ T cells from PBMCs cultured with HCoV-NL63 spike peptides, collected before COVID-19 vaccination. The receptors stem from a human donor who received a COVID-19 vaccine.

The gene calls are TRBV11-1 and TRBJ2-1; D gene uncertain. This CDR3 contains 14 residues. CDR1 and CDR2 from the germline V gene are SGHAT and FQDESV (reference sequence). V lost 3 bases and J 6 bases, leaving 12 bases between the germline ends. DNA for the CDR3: TGTGCCAGCAGCTTCCGGCCGTGGGGCAATGAGCAGTTCTTC. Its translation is CASSFRPWGNEQFF.

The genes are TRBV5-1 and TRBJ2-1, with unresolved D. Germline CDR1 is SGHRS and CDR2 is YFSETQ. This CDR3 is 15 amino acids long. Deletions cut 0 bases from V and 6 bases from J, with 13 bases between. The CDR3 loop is CASSLESPSLNEQFF. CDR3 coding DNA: TGCGCCAGCAGCTTGGAAAGCCCTAGTCTCAATGAGCAGTTCTTC.

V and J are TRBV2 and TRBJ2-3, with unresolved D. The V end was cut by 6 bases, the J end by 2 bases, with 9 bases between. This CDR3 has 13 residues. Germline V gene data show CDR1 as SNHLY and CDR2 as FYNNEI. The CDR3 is CASSAPFTDTQYF. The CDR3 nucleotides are TGTGCCAGCAGCGCCCCTTTCACAGATACGCAGTATTTT.

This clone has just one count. The CDR3 DNA reads as TGTGCCAGCAGCGGATCTACAGGGGTTGCAACTAATGAAAAACTGTTTTTT. Amino acid sequence: CASSGSTGVATNEKLFF. J is TRBJ1-4 and V is TRBV7-9, with 7 bases lining up with TRBD1. CDR1 and CDR2 from the germline V gene are SEHNR and FQNEAQ (reference sequence). The CDR3 has 17 residues. Trimming at V came to 5 bases and at J to 0 bases, leaving 9 bases not matched to a gene.

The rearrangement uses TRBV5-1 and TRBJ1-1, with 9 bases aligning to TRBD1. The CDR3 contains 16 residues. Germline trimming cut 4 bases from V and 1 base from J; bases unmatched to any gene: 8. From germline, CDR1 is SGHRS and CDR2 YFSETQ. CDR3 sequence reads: CASSPGQGTGNTEAFF. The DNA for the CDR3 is TGCGCCAGCAGCCCCGGACAGGGGACCGGGAACACTGAAGCTTTCTTT.

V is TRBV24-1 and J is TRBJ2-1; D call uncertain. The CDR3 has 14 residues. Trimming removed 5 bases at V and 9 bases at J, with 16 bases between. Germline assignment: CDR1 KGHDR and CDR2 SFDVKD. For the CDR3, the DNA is TGTGCCACCAGTGTGGACGGATCAAGGTTTGAGCAGTTCTTC. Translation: CATSVDGSRFEQFF.

CDR3 sequence reads: CASGGMEGGRTQYF. The DNA of the CDR3 is TGTGCCAGCGGGGGGATGGAAGGAGGACGGACCCAGTACTTC. The gene calls are TRBV6-5 and TRBJ2-5; perhaps TRBD2 as D (6 bases). The CDR3 has 14 residues. Germline CDR1 and CDR2: MNHEY and SVGAGI. Deletions cut 8 bases from V and 7 bases from J, with 20 bases between.

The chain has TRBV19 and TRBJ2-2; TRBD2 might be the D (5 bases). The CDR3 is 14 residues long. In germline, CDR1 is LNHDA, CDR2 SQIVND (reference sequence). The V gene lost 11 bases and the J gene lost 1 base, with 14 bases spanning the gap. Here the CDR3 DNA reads TGTGCCTCCCAGTGGACTGGGAACACCGGGGAGCTGTTTTTT. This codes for CASQWTGNTGELFF.